The TCR beta chain under discussion was sequenced for a study of cytomegalovirus exposure and HLA in healthy donors. About the research overall: Genetic ancestry analysis placed around four fifths of the 300 to 500 donors that were genotyped in the Caucasian-associated cluster.

Notes on this clone: Its cognate antigen is unknown.

Primers: 60 Vbeta forward and 13 Jbeta reverse. Sequencing was performed with immunoSEQ multiplex PCR; in TCRdb, only in-frame clones are kept and a portion is missing. The data contain tens of thousands of clones, 66% of them singletons. Study-wide results and limits: TCR association rates varied by HLA locus in a later analysis, with DRB1 highest and HLA-C lowest. The authors judged a highly shared variant cluster likely a sequencing artifact.

Germline-derived CDR1 and CDR2 are MDHEN and SYDVKM. Trimming left V 8 bases short and J 8 bases short, with 12 bases between. The CDR3 consists of 11 residues. Sequenced: PBMCs. The chain has TRBV28 and TRBJ1-2; a possible D gene is TRBD1 (5 bases). The sequence was obtained from a man aged 50 or older in good health and CMV-seropositive. The chain's CDR3 is CASGKGYGYTF. The DNA of the CDR3 is TGTGCCAGCGGAAAGGGGTACGGCTACACCTTC.